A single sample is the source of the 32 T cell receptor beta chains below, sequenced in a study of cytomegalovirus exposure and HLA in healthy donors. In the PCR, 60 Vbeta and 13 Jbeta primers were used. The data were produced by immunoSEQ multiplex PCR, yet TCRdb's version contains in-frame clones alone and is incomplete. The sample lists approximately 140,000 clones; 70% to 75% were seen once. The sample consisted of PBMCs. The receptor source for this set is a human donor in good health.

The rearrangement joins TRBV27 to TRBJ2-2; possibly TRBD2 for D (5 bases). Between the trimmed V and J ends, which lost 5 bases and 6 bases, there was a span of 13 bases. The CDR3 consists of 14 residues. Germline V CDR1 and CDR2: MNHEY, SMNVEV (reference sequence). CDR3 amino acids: CASSDTSTPGELFF. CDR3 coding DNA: TGTGCCAGCAGTGATACTAGTACCCCCGGGGAGCTGTTTTTT.

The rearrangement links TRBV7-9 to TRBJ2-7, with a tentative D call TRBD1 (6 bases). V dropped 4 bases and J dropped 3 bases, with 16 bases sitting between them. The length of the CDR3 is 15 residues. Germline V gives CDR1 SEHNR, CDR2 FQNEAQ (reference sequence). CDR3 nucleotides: TGTGCCAGCAGCTCACTCCGGGACACAAACTACGAGCAGTACTTC. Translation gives CASSSLRDTNYEQYF.

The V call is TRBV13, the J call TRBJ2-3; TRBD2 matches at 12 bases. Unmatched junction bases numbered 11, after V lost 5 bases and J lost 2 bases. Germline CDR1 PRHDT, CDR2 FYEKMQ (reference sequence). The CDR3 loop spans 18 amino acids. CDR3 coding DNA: TGTGCCAGCAGCCCGAGGACTAGCGGGGCCGAGAACACAGATACGCAGTATTTT. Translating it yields CASSPRTSGAENTDTQYF. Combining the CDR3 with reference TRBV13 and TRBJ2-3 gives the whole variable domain AAGVIQSPRHLIKEKRETATLKCYPIPRHDTVYWYQQGPGQDPQFLISFYEKMQSDKGSIPDRFSAQQFSDYHSELNMSSLELGDSALYFCASSPRTSGAENTDTQYFGPGTRLTVL.

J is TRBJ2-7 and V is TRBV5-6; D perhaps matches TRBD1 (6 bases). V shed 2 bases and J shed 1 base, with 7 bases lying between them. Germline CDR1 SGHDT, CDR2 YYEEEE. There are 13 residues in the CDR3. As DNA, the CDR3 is TGTGCCAGCAGCTTTCAGGGGTCCTACGAGCAGTACTTC. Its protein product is CASSFQGSYEQYF. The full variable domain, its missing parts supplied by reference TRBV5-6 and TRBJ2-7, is DAGVTQSPTHLIKTRGQQVTLRCSPKSGHDTVSWYQQALGQGPQFIFQYYEEEERQRGNFPDRFSGHQFPNYSSELNVNALLLGDSALYLCASSFQGSYEQYFGPGTRLTVT.

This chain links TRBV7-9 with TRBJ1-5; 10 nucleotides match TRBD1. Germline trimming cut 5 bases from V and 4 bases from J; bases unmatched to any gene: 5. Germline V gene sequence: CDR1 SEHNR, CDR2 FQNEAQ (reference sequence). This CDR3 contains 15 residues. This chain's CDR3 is CASSNSDRGNQPQHF. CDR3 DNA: TGTGCCAGCAGCAACTCGGACAGGGGGAATCAGCCCCAGCATTTT.

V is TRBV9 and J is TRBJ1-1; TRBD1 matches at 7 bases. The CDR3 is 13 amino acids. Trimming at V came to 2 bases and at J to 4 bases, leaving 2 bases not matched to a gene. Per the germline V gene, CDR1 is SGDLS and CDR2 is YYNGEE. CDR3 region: CASSVTGTTEAFF. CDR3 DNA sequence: TGTGCCAGCAGCGTGACAGGGACCACTGAAGCTTTCTTT.

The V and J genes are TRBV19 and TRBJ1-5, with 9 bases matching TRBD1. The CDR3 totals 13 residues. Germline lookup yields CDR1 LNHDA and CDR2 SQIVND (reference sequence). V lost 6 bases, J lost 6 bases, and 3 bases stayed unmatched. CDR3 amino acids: CASSRQGGQPQHF. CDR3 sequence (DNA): TGTGCCAGTAGCCGACAGGGGGGTCAGCCCCAGCATTTT.

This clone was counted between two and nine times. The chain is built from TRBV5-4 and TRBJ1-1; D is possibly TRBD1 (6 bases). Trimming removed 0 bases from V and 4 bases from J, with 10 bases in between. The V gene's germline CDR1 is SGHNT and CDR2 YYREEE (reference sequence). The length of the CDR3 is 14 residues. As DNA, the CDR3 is TGTGCCAGCAGCTTGGAGGGGGTGGGCACTGAAGCTTTCTTT. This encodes CASSLEGVGTEAFF.

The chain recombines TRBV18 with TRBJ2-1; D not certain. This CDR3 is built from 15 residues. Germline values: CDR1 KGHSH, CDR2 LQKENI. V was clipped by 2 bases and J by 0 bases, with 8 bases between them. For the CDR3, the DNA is TGTGCCAGCTCACCAATCATTAGCTCCTACAATGAGCAGTTCTTC. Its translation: CASSPIISSYNEQFF.

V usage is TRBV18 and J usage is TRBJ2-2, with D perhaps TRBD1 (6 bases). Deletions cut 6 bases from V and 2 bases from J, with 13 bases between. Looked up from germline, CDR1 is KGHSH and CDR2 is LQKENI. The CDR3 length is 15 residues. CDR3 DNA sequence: TGTGCCAGCTCCAACAGGGCAGATAACACCGGGGAGCTGTTTTTT. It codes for CASSNRADNTGELFF.

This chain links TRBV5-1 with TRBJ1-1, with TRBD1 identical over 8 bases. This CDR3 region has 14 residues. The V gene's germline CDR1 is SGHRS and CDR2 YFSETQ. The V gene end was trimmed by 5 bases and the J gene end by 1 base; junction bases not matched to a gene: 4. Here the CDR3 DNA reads TGCGCCAGCAGGACGGACAGGGCGAACACTGAAGCTTTCTTT. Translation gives CASRTDRANTEAFF.

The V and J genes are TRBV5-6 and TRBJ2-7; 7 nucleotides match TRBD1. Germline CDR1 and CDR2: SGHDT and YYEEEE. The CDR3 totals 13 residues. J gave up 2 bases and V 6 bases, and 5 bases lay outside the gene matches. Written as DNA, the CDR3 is TGTGCCAGCAACTGGCAGGGGGCCTACGAGCAGTACTTC. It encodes CASNWQGAYEQYF.

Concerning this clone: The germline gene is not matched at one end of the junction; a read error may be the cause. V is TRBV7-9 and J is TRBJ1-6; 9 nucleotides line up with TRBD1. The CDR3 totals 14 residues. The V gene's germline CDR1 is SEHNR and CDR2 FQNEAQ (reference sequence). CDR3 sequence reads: CASNLGTGPIHLHF. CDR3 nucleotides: TGTGCCAGCAACTTAGGGACAGGGCCTATCCACCTCCACTTT.

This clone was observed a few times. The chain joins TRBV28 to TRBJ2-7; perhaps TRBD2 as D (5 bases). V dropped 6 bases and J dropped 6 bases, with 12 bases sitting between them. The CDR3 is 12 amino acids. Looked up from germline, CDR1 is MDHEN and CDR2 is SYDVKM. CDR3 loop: CASSWTSLEQYF. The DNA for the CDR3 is TGTGCCAGCAGCTGGACTTCCCTCGAGCAGTACTTC.

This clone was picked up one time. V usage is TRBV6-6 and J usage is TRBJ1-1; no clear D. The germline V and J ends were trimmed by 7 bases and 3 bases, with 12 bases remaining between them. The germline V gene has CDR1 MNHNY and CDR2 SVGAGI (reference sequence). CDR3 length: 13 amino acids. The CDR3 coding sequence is TGTGCCAGCACCCCCTCGCCGGACACTGAAGCTTTCTTT. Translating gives CASTPSPDTEAFF.

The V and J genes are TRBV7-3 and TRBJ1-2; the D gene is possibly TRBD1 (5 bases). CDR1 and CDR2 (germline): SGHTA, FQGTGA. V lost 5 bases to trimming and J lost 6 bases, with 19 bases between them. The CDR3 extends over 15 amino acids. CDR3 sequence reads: CASSGGQQELDGYTF. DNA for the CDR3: TGTGCCAGCAGCGGCGGACAACAAGAATTAGATGGCTACACCTTC.

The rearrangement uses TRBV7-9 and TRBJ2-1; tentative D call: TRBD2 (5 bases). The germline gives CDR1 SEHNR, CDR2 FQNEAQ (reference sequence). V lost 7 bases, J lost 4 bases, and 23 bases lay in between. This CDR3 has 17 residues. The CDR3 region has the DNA TGTGCCAGCACCGAACACACCGGGATCATTAAGTACAATGAGCAGTTCTTC. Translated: CASTEHTGIIKYNEQFF.

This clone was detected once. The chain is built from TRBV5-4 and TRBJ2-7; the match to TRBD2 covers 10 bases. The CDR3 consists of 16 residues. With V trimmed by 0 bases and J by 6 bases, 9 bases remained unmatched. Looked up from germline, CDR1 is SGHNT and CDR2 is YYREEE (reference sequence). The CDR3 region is CASSLAASGGAFEQYF. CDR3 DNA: TGTGCCAGCAGCTTGGCCGCGAGCGGGGGGGCGTTCGAGCAGTACTTC.

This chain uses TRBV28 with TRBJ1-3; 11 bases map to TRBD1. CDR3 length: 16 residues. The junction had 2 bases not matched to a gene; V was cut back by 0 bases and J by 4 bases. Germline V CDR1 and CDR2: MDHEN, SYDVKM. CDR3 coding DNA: TGTGCCAGCAGTTTATGGGGACAGGGGGAAGGAAACACCATATATTTT. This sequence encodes CASSLWGQGEGNTIYF.

The CDR3 sequence is CASRGQFYGYTF. The DNA of the CDR3 is TGTGCCAGCAGGGGACAGTTTTATGGCTACACCTTC. The chain has TRBV9 and TRBJ1-2; 7 bases match TRBD1. The CDR3 length is 12 residues. Trimming removed 5 bases from V and 5 bases from J; junction bases left unmatched: 3. The V gene's germline CDR1 is SGDLS and CDR2 YYNGEE.

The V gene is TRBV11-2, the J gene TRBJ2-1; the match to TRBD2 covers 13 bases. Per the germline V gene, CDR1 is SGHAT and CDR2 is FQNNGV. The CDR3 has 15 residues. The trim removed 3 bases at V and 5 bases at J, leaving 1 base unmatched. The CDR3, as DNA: TGTGCCAGCAGCTTTGGACTAGCGGGAGACAATGAGCAGTTCTTC. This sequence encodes CASSFGLAGDNEQFF.

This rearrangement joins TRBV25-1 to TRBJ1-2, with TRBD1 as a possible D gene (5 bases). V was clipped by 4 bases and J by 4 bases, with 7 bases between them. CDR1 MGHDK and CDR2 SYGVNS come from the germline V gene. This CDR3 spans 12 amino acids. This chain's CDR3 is CASSGQIYGYTF. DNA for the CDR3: TGTGCCAGCAGTGGACAGATCTATGGCTACACCTTC.

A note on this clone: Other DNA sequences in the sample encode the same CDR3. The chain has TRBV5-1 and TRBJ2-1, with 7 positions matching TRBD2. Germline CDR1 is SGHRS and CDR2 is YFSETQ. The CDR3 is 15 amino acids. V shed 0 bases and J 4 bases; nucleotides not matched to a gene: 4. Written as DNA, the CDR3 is TGCGCCAGCAGCTTGGGGCTAGCGGCTTACAATGAGCAGTTCTTC. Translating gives CASSLGLAAYNEQFF.

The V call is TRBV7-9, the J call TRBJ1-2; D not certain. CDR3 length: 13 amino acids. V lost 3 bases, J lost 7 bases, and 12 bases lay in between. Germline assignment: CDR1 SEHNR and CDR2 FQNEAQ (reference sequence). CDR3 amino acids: CASSFERVGGYTF. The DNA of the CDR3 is TGTGCCAGCAGCTTTGAGAGGGTTGGTGGCTACACCTTC.

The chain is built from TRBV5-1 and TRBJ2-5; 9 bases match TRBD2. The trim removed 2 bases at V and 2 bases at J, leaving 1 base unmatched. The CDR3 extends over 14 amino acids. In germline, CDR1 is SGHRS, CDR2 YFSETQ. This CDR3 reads CASSFSGGQETQYF. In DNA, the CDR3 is TGCGCCAGCAGCTTTAGCGGGGGTCAAGAGACCCAGTACTTC.

CDR3 amino acids: CAISNDIYGYTF. Written as DNA, the CDR3 is TGTGCCATCAGTAACGACATCTATGGCTACACCTTC. This chain uses TRBV10-3 with TRBJ1-2; D gene uncertain. Deletions cut 5 bases from V and 4 bases from J, with 8 bases between. The CDR3 runs to 12 residues. Germline-derived CDR1 and CDR2 are ENHRY and SYGVKD.

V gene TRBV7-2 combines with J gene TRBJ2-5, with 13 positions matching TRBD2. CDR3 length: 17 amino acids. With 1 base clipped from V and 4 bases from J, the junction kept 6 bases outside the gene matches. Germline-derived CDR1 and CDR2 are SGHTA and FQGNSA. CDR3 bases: TGTGCCAGCAGCTTAGGGACTAGCGGGAGTGTCGGAGAGACCCAGTACTTC. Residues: CASSLGTSGSVGETQYF.

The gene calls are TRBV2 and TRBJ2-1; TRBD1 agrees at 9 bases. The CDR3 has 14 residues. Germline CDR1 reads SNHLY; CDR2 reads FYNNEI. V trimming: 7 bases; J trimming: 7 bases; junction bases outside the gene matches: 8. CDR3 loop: CASKGQGSGNEQFF. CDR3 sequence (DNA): TGTGCCAGCAAGGGACAGGGTTCAGGTAATGAGCAGTTCTTC. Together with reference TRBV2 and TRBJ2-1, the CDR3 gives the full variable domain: EPEVTQTPSHQVTQMGQEVILRCVPISNHLYFYWYRQILGQKVEFLVSFYNNEISEKSEIFDDQFSVERPDGSNFTLKIRSTKLEDSAMYFCASKGQGSGNEQFFGPGTRLTVL.

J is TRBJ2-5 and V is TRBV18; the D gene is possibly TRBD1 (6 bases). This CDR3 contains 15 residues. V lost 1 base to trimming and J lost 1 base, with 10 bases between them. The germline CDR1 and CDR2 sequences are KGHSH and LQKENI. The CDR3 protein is CASSPRADSQETQYF. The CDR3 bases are TGTGCCAGCTCACCACGCGCGGACAGCCAAGAGACCCAGTACTTC.

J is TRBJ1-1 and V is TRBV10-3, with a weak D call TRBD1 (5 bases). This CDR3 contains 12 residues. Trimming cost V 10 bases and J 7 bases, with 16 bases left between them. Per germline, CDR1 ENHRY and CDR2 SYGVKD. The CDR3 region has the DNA TGTGCCACCCAAAAAGCCGGGGGTGAAGCTTTCTTT. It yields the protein CATQKAGGEAFF.

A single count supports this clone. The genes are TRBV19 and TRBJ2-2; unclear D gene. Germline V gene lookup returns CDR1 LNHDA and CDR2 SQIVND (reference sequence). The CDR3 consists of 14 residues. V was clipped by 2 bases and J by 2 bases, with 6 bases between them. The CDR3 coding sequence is TGTGCCAGTAGTATATCTGTTAACACCGGGGAGCTGTTTTTT. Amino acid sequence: CASSISVNTGELFF.

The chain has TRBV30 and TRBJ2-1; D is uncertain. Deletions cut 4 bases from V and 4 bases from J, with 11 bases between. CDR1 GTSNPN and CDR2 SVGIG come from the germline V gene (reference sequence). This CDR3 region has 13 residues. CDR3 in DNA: TGTGCCTGGACTGGCGGAGTATACAATGAGCAGTTCTTC. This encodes CAWTGGVYNEQFF.